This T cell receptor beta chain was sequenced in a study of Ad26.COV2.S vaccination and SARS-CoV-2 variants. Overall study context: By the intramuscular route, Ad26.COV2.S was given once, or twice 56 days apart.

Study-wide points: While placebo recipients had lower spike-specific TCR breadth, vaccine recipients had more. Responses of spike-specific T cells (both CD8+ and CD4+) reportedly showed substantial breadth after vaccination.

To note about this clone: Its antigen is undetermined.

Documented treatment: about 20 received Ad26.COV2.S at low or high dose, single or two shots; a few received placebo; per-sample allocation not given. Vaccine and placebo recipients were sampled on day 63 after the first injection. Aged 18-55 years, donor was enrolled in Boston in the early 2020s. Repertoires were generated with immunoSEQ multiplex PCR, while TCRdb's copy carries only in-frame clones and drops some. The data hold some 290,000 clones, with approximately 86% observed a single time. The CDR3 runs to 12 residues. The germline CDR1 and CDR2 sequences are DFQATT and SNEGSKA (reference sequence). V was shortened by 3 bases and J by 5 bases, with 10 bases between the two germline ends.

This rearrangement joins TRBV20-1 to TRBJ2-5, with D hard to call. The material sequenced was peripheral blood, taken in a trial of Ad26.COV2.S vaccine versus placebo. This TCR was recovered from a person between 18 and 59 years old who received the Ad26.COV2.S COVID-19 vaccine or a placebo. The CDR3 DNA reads TGCAGTGCTAGTTTTGGAGTGGAGACCCAGTACTTC. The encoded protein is CSASFGVETQYF.